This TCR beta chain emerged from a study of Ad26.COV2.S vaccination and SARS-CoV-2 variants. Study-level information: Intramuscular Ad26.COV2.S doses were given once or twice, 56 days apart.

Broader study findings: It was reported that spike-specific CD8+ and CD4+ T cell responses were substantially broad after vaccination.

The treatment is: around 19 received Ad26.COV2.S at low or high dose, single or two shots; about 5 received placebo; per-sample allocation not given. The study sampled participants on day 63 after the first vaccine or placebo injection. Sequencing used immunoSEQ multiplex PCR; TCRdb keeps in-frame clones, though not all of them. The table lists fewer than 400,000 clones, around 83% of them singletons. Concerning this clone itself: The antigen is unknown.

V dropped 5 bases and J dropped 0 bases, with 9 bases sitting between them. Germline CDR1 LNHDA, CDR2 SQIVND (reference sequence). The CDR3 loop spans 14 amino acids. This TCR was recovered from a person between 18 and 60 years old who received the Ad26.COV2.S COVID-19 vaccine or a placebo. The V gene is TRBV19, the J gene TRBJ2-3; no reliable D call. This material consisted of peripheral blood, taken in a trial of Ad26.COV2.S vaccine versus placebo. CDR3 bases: TGTGCCAGTAGTTGGGATAGGAGCACAGATACGCAGTATTTT. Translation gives CASSWDRSTDTQYF.